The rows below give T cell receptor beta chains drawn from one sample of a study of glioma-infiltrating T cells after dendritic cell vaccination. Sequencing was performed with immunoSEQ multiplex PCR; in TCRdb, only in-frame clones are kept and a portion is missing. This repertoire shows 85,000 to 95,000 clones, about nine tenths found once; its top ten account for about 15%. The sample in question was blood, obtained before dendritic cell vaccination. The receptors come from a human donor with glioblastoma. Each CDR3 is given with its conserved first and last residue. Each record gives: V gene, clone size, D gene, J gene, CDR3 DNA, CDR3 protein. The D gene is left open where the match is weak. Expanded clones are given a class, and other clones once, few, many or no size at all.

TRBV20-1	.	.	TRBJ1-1	TGCAGTGCGCGGCCGAACACTGAAGCTTTCTTT	CSARPNTEAFF
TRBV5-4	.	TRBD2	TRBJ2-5	TGTGCCAGCAGTAGTGTGTTGGTAGCGGGAGGTTTTGAGACCCAGTACTTC	CASSSVLVAGGFETQYF
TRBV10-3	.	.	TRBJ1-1	TGTGCCATCAGTGACCGATCACAGAACACTGAAGCTTTCTTT	CAISDRSQNTEAFF
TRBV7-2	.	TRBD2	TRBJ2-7	TGTGCCAGCAGCTTAGGCCAGCGGGGGGGCTTCTTTGAGCAGTACTTC	CASSLGQRGGFFEQYF
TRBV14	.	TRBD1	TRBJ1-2	TGTGCCAGCAGCCGAAGCGGGACAGGGGATTCTAACTATGGCTACACCTTC	CASSRSGTGDSNYGYTF
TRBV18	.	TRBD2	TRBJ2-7	TGTGCCAGCTCGAACCATCGGCAAAGACTAGCGGGATTATACGAGCAGTACTTC	CASSNHRQRLAGLYEQYF
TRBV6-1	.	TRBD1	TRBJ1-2	TGTGCCAGCAGTGAGGACAGGGGCGCGAACTATGGCTACACCTTC	CASSEDRGANYGYTF
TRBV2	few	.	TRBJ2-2	TGTGCCTCCAACCTAGGGGGGGAAGGGACCGGGGAGCTGTTTTTT	CASNLGGEGTGELFF
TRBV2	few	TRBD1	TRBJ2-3	TGTGCCACCGACGGACAGGGAACAGATACGCAGTATTTT	CATDGQGTDTQYF
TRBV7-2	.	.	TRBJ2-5	TGTGCCAGCAGCTTAGCGCGGATGGCGGTACAAGAGACCCAGTACTTC	CASSLARMAVQETQYF
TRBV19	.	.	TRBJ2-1	TGTGCCAGTAGTCCCCGGACGGGGGGCAGAAATGAGCAGTTCTTC	CASSPRTGGRNEQFF
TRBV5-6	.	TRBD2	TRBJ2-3	TGTGCCAGCAGCCCGCTGAGCGGGAGGGAGACAGATACGCAGTATTTT	CASSPLSGRETDTQYF
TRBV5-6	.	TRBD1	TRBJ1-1	TGTGCCAGCAGCTTGGTCGGACAGGGGACAACTGAAGCTTTCTTT	CASSLVGQGTTEAFF
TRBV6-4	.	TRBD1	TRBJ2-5	TGTGCCAGCAGTGACCTTCCGGGACAGGGGTCGGAGACCCAGTACTTC	CASSDLPGQGSETQYF
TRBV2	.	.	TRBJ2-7	TGTGCCAGCAGTGTTTTATACGAGCAGTACTTC	CASSVLYEQYF
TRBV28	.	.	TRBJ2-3	TGTGCCAGCAGTTTAGCAGGGAACACAGATACGCAGTATTTT	CASSLAGNTDTQYF
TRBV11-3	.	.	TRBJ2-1	TGTGCCAGCAGCCCGCTAGCAGGCTACAATGAGCAGTTCTTC	CASSPLAGYNEQFF
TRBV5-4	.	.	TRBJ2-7	TGTGCCAGCAGCTTGGGTGGAGGGAGCTCCTACGAGCAGTACTTC	CASSLGGGSSYEQYF
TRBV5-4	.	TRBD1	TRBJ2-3	TGTGCCAGCAGCTTCCAGGGGGCAGGAGATACGCAGTATTTT	CASSFQGAGDTQYF
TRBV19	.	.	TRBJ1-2	TGTGCCAGTCGGGTGGGCCGGGAAAAGAGTAACTATGGCTACACCTTC	CASRVGREKSNYGYTF
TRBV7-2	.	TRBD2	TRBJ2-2	TGTGCCAGCAGCTTAAGTCCTAGCGGGGTGGTCGGGGAGCTGTTTTTT	CASSLSPSGVVGELFF
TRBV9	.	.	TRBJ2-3	TGTGCCAGCAGCCCCACCGGACAACCTAGCACAGATACGCAGTATTTT	CASSPTGQPSTDTQYF
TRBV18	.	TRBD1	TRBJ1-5	TGTGCCAGCTCACCAACCGGGACAGGGAGCAATCAGCCCCAGCATTTT	CASSPTGTGSNQPQHF
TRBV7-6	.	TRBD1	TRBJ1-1	TGTGCCAGCAGCTCCGAACGACAGGGCACTGAAGCTTTCTTT	CASSSERQGTEAFF
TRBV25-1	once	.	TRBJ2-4	TGTGCCAGCAGTGAATTTGGCAATGCCAAAAACATTCAGTACTTC	CASSEFGNAKNIQYF
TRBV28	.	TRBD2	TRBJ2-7	TGTGCCAGCAGTTTAGGTCCTGTGATAGCGGGATCCTACGAGCAGTACTTC	CASSLGPVIAGSYEQYF
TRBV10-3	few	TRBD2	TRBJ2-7	TGTGCCATCAGTCGGACTAGGGGCTCCTACGAGCAGTACTTC	CAISRTRGSYEQYF
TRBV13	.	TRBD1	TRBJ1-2	TGTGCCAGCAGCCGCGGTAAGGGGGCCGCTAACTATGGCTACACCTTC	CASSRGKGAANYGYTF
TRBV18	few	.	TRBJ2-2	TGTGCCAGCTCACCGGGAGCCAACACCGGGGAGCTGTTTTTT	CASSPGANTGELFF
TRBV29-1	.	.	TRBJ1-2	TGCAGCGTTGACACAGGCGGGAGTGGGTATGGCTACACCTTC	CSVDTGGSGYGYTF
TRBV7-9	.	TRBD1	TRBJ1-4	TGTGCCAGCAGCTTAGTGTTCCGTACAGGGGGTAATGAAAAACTGTTTTTT	CASSLVFRTGGNEKLFF
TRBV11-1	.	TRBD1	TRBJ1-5	TGTGCCAGCAGCGCCGTAGGGACAGGGAGCTTTGCCCCCAATCAGCCCCAGCATTTT	CASSAVGTGSFAPNQPQHF
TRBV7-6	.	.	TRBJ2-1	TGTGCCAGCAGCTTAGTTAGCGGTGCCTACAATGAGCAGTTCTTC	CASSLVSGAYNEQFF
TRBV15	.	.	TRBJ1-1	TGTGCCACCAGCGAAAGACAGGCGACTATGAACACTGAAGCTTTCTTT	CATSERQATMNTEAFF
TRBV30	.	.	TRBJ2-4	TGTGCCTGGAGTGGGCAGATGAACATTCAGTACTTC	CAWSGQMNIQYF
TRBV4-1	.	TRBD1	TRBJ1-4	TGCGCCAGCAGTCACAGGGGTGAAAAACTGTTTTTT	CASSHRGEKLFF
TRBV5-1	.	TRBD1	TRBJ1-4	TGCGCCAGCAGCGTACAGGGGGCAACGGGGGAAAAACTGTTTTTT	CASSVQGATGEKLFF
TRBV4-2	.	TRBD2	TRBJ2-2	TGTGCCAGCAGCCAATCCGGGACTAGCGGAGAAGGCACCGGGGAGCTGTTTTTT	CASSQSGTSGEGTGELFF
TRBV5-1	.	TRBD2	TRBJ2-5	TGCGCCAGCAGCTCGGGACTAGCGGGAGTGGGGGGAGAGACCCAGTACTTC	CASSSGLAGVGGETQYF
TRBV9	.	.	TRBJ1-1	TGTGCCAGCAGCGTAGAGGGAGCGGTTAACACTGAAGCTTTCTTT	CASSVEGAVNTEAFF
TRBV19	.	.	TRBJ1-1	TGTGCCAGTAGGGCATCCCCTGAAGCTTTCTTT	CASRASPEAFF
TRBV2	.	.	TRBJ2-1	TGTGCCAGCAGGAATAGCCGTGAGCAGTTCTTC	CASRNSREQFF
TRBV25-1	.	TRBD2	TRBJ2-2	TGTGCCAGCTCGGGACTAGCCGACACCGGGGAGCTGTTTTTT	CASSGLADTGELFF